This TCR beta chain stems from a study of blood T cells in healthy people across ages. Using a J-beta primer mix together with a sample-barcoded 5' primer, a second PCR was run for roughly 6 to 12 cycles. TCRdb recomputed calls from the 5' RACE reads with MiXCR, one row per CDR3 protein. The sample holds 600,000 or so distinct CDR3 sequences, about 28% seen once. V lost 3 bases, J lost 10 bases, and 8 bases stayed unmatched. The CDR3 contains 13 residues. CDR1 is DFQATT and CDR2 is SNEGSKA in the germline V gene (reference sequence). J is TRBJ1-5 and V is TRBV20-1; 8 bases line up with TRBD1. The TCR sequence derives from an elderly woman in good health. The sample consisted of blood. CDR3 DNA: TGCAGTGCTAGTCCCGGACAGGGCCACCCCCAGCATTTT. Translating gives CSASPGQGHPQHF.